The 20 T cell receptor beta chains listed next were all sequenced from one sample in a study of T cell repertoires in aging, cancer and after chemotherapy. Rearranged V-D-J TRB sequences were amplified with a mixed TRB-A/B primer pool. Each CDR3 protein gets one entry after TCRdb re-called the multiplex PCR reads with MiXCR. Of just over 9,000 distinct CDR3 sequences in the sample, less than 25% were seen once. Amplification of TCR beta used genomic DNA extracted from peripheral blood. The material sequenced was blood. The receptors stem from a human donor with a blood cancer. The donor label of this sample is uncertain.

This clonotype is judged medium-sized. The CDR3 loop is CASNRGGNNEQFF. CDR3 DNA sequence: TGTGCCAGCAACAGAGGGGGAAACAATGAGCAGTTCTTC. The genes are TRBV27 and TRBJ2-1; the D gene is possibly TRBD1 (6 bases). The V end lost 7 bases, the J end lost 5 bases, and 12 bases lay between the germline ends. The CDR3 consists of 13 residues. Germline V gives CDR1 MNHEY, CDR2 SMNVEV (reference sequence).

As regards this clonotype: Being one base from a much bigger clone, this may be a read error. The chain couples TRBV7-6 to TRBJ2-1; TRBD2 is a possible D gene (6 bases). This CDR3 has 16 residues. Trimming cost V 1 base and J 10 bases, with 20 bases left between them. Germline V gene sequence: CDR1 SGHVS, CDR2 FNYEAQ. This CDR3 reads CASSLDSPTSWTEQFF. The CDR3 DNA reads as TGTGCCAGCAGCTTAGATTCCCCAACTAGCTGGACGGAGCAGTTCTTC.

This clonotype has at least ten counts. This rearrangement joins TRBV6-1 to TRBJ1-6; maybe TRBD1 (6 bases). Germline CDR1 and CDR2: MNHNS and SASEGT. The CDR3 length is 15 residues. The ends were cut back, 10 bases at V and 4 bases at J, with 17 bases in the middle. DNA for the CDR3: TGTGCCACCGGGGGGCAGGGGATATATAATTCACCCCTCCACTTT. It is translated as CATGGQGIYNSPLHF.

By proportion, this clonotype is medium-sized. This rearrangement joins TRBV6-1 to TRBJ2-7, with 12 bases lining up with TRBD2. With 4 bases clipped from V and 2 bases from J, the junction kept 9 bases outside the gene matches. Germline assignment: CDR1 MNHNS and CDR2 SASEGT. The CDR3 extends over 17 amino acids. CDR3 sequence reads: CASSVGTSGSTAYEQYF. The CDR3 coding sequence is TGTGCCAGCAGTGTGGGGACTAGCGGGTCTACCGCCTACGAGCAGTACTTC.

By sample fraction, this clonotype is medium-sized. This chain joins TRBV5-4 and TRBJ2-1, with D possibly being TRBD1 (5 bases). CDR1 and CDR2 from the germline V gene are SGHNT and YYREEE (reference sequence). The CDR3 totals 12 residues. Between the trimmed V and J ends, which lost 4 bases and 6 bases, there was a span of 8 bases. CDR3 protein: CASSPDTNEQFF. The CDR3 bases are TGTGCCAGCAGCCCGGACACCAATGAGCAGTTCTTC.

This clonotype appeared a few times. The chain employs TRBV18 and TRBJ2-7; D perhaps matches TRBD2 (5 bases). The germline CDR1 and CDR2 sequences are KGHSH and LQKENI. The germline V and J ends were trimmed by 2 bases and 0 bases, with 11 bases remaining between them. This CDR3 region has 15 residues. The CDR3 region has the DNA TGTGCCAGCTCACCAATCCCGGACTCCTCCTACGAGCAGTACTTC. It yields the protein CASSPIPDSSYEQYF.

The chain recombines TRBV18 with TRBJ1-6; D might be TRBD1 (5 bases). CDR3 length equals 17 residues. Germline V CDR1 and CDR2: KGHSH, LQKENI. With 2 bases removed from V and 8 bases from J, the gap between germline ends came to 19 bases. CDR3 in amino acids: CASSPGTPVVGDSPLHF. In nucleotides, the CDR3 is TGTGCCAGCTCACCAGGGACTCCCGTGGTTGGGGATTCACCCCTCCACTTT.

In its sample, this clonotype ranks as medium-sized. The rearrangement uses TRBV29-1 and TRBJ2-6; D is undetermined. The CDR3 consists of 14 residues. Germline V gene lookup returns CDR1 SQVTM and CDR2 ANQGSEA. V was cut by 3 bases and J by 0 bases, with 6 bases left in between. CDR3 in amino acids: CSVESYSGANVLTF. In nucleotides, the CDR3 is TGCAGCGTTGAGTCGTACTCTGGGGCCAACGTCCTGACTTTC. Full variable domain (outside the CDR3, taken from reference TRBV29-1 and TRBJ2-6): SAVISQKPSRDICQRGTSLTIQCQVDSQVTMMFWYRQQPGQSLTLIATANQGSEATYESGFVIDKFPISRPNLTFSTLTVSNMSPEDSSIYLCSVESYSGANVLTFGAGSRLTVL.

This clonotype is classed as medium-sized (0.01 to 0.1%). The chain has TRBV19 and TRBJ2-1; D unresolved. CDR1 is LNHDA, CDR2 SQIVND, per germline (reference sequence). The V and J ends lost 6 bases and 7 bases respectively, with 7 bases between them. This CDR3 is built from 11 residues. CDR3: CASRMGNEQFF. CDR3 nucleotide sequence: TGTGCCAGTAGAATGGGGAATGAGCAGTTCTTC.

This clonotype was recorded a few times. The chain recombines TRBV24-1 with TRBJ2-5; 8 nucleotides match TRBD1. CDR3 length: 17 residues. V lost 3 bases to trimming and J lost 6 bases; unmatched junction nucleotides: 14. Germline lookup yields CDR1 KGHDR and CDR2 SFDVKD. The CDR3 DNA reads TGTGCCACCAGTGATCCCGGACAGGGTGGGCAGTCGAAGACCCAGTACTTC. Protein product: CATSDPGQGGQSKTQYF.

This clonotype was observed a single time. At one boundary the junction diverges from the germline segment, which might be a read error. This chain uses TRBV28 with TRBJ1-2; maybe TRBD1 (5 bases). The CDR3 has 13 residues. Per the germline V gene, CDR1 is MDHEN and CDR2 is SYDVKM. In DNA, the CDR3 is TGTGCCAGCAGTCCACAGGTCGTCGATGGCCACACCTTC. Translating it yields CASSPQVVDGHTF.

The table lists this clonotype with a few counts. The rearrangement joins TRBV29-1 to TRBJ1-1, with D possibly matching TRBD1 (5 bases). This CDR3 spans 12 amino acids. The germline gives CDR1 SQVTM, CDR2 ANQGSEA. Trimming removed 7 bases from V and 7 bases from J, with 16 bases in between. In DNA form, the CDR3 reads TGCAGCGGGGGCAGAGCAGGGTATGAAGCTTTCTTT. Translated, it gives CSGGRAGYEAFF.

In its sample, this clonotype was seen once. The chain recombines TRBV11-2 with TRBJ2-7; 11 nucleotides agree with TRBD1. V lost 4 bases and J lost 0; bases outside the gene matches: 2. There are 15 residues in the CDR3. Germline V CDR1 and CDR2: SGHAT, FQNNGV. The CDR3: CASSWDRGTSYEQYF. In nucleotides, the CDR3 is TGTGCCAGCAGCTGGGACAGGGGGACCTCCTACGAGCAGTACTTC. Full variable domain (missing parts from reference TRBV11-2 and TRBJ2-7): EAGVAQSPRYKIIEKRQSVAFWCNPISGHATLYWYQQILGQGPKLLIQFQNNGVVDDSQLPKDRFSAERLKGVDSTLKIQPAKLEDSAVYLCASSWDRGTSYEQYFGPGTRLTVT.

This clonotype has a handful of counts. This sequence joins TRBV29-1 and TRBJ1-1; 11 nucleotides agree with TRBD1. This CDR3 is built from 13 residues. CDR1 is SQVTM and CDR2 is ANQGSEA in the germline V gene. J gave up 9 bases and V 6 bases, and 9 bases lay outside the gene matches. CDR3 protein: CSVGTGGVEKAFF. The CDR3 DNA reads TGCAGCGTCGGGACAGGGGGAGTCGAGAAAGCTTTCTTT.

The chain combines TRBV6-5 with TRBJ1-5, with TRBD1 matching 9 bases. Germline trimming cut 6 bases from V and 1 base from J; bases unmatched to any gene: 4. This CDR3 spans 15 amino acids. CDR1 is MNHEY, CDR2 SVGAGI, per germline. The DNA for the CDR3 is TGTGCCAGCAGGCGGGACAGGGTGAGCAATCAGCCCCAGCATTTT. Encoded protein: CASRRDRVSNQPQHF.

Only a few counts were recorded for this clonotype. The CDR3 nucleotides are TGTGCCACAAGGCGCGAAGGGGATCGTGGCTACACCTTC. Protein sequence: CATRREGDRGYTF. This chain links TRBV10-3 with TRBJ1-2; the D gene is possibly TRBD1 (5 bases). There are 13 residues in the CDR3. Trimming removed 10 bases at V and 7 bases at J, with 19 bases between. CDR1 is ENHRY and CDR2 is SYGVKD in the germline V gene.

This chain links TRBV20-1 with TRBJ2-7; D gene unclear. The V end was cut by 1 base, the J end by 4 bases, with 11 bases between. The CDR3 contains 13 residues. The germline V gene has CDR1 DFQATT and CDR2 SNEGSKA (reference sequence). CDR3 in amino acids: CSARVTLGYEQYF. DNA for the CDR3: TGCAGTGCTAGAGTCACTTTAGGGTACGAGCAGTACTTC.

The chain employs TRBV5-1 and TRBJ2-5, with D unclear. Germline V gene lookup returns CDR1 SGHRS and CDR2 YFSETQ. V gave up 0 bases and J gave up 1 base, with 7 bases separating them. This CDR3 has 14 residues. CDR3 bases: TGCGCCAGCAGCTTGGTGGGTGGCCAAGAGACCCAGTACTTC. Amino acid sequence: CASSLVGGQETQYF. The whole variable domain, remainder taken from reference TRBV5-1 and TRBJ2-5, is KAGVTQTPRYLIKTRGQQVTLSCSPISGHRSVSWYQQTPGQGLQFLFEYFSETQRNKGNFPGRFSGRQFSNSRSEMNVSTLELGDSALYLCASSLVGGQETQYFGPGTRLLVL.

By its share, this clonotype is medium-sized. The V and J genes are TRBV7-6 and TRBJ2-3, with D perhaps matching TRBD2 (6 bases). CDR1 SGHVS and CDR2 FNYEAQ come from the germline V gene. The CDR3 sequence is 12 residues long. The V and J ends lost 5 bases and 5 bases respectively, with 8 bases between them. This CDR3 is CASSVGGDTQYF. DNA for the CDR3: TGTGCCAGCAGCGTGGGGGGAGATACGCAGTATTTT.

The CDR3: CASSEPGQGVDAQYF. The CDR3 bases are TGCGCCAGCAGTGAGCCCGGACAGGGAGTTGATGCGCAGTATTTT. J is TRBJ2-3 and V is TRBV10-2; 8 nucleotides align to TRBD1. CDR1 is WSHSY, CDR2 SAAADI, per germline. This CDR3 region has 15 residues. V dropped 2 bases and J dropped 10; count of bases not matched to a gene: 11.